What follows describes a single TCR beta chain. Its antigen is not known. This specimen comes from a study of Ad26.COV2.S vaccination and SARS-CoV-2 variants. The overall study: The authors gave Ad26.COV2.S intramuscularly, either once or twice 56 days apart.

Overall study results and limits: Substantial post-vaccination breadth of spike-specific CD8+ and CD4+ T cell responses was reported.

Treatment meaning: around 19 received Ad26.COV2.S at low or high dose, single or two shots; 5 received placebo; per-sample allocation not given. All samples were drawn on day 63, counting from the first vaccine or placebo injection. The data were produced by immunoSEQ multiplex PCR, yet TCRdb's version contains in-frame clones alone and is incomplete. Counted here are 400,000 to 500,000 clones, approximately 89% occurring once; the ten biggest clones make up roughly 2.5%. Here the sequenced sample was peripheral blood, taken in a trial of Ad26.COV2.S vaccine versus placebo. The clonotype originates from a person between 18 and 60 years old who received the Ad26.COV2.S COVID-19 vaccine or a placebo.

The CDR3 nucleotides read TGTGCCAGCACTGTCGCAGGGACAGGACAAGAGACCCAGTACTTC. This sequence encodes CASTVAGTGQETQYF. V and J are TRBV2 and TRBJ2-5, with 8 bases identical to TRBD1. V was pared by 7 bases and J by 2 bases, with 9 bases of the junction left unmatched. Looked up from germline, CDR1 is SNHLY and CDR2 is FYNNEI. The CDR3 is 15 amino acids.